A single count supports the clone carrying this T cell receptor beta chain. Its antigen remains unknown. The sample is drawn from a study of post-analysis software for immune sequencing data. Study observations and caveats: Controls showed significantly higher normalized Chao1 diversity than did multiple sclerosis patients. Controls showed lower frequencies than patients for 4 or 5 TRBV segments, and TRBV5-6, TRBV5-1 and TRBV20-1 were among these.

The CDR3 contains 15 residues. Germline values: CDR1 DFQATT, CDR2 SNEGSKA (reference sequence). V dropped 6 bases and J dropped 4; count of bases not matched to a gene: 8. The library was made from cDNA and included unique molecular identifiers. TCRdb processed the PCR reads anew with MiXCR; each CDR3 protein has one entry. There are some 500,000 distinct CDR3 sequences in the sample; roughly 46% occur only once, and over 10% lies in the top ten. The chain combines TRBV20-1 with TRBJ2-5; 13 bases line up with TRBD2. The sample comprised blood. This TCR was sampled from a girl aged 5-17 years with multiple sclerosis. The CDR3 DNA sequence: TGCAGTGCCACGGGACTAGCGGGATACCGAGAGACCCAGTACTTC. Its protein product is CSATGLAGYRETQYF.